This TCR beta chain was captured in a study of cytomegalovirus exposure and HLA in healthy donors. The CDR3 loop spans 16 amino acids. Deletions cut 2 bases from V and 4 bases from J, with 17 bases between. CDR1 and CDR2 (germline): MNHNS, SASEGT. Regarding the study as a whole: Rarity held for most TCR sequences, but there were some public TCRs that occurred in many donors. Investigators reported 150 to 200 TCR beta chains as tied to cytomegalovirus. Reports credit the classifier with highly specific, highly sensitive diagnosis of cytomegalovirus status.

The count of this clone is one. The antigen remains undetermined. While the first cohort had fewer than 850 subjects, the donors belonged to the separate validation cohort of over a hundred subjects. Clones were read by immunoSEQ multiplex PCR, and TCRdb kept only the in-frame ones, dropping some. Of 190,000 or so clones listed, 84% are singletons. This chain connects TRBV6-1 to TRBJ1-1, with D unresolved. Sequenced sample: PBMCs. The source is a woman aged 30 to 39 in good health and CMV-seropositive. The DNA of the CDR3 is TGTGCCAGCAGTGAATTGGGCCGCGGACGGGGCACTGAAGCTTTCTTT. The encoded protein is CASSELGRGRGTEAFF.